This T cell receptor beta chain was identified in a study of OX40 agonist ivuxolimab in advanced cancers. The overall study: Of mixed ages from roughly 23 to 85 and averaging around 60 years, the group was approximately 80% male. Previous treatment with anti-PD-1, anti-PD-L1 or anti-CTLA-4 therapy was allowed; 40% had received some. Notes on the study in general: Compared with others, partial responders at 0.1-3.0 mg/kg displayed clonal expansion among the lowest.

Exclusion of a patient followed from autoimmune disease history or systemic immunosuppression. Sequencing used immunoSEQ multiplex PCR; TCRdb keeps in-frame clones, though not all of them. Of some 87,000 clones in the sample, about 88% were seen once. The CDR3 contains 14 residues. Germline lookup yields CDR1 SGHNT and CDR2 YYREEE (reference sequence). Between the trimmed V and J ends, which lost 4 bases and 3 bases, there was a span of 8 bases. As to this clone: Its cognate antigen is unknown.

Sequenced material: CD4+ or CD8+ T cells sorted from blood, taken in a trial of the OX40 agonist ivuxolimab. The receptor's source is an adult with an advanced solid tumor such as melanoma, head and neck, liver or kidney cancer. This rearrangement joins TRBV5-4 to TRBJ2-6; D is ambiguous. The CDR3 DNA sequence: TGTGCCAGCAGCCCACTGAGTGGGGCCAACGTCCTGACTTTC. Its translation is CASSPLSGANVLTF.